This is a list of T cell receptor beta chains from one sample in a study of T cells in localized non-small cell lung cancer. Only in-frame clones appear in the TCRdb table, and some are missing; sequencing was by immunoSEQ multiplex PCR. The sample comprises 1,000 or so clones, approximately 30% of which are singletons, and approximately 16% rests with the top ten. This sample comprised normal lung tissue next to the tumor, obtained before any cancer treatment. All receptors come from a man aged 35 to 69 with stage II lung adenocarcinoma. CDR3s include the opening cysteine and the closing phenylalanine or tryptophan. D genes are given only for firm matches. Size is stated for part of the rows, as once, few or many counts, or as a class when the clone is expanded.

-	TRBD2	TRBV19	TRBJ2-6	TGTGCCAGTAAAAAGCGGGAGGCCGGGGCCAACGTCCTGACTTTC	CASKKREAGANVLTF
-	TRBD2	TRBV19	TRBJ2-1	TGTGCCAGTAGTAGAGAGGGACTAGTTGCATATGAGCAGTTCTTC	CASSREGLVAYEQFF
medium-sized	TRBD2	TRBV6-8	TRBJ2-7	TGTGCCAGCAGCCTACTAGCGGGAGCTGGCTACGAGCAGTACTTC	CASSLLAGAGYEQYF
-	-	TRBV9	TRBJ1-4	TGTGCCAGCAAGCGACAGACTAATGAAAAACTGTTTTTT	CASKRQTNEKLFF
-	-	TRBV1	TRBJ1-4	TGCGCCAGCAGCCCTGTTGCAACTAATGAAAAACTGTTTTTT	CASSPVATNEKLFF
few	-	TRBV29-1	TRBJ2-7	TGCAGCGTTGAACGCCAGCCCTACGAGCAGTACTTC	CSVERQPYEQYF
-	-	TRBV30	TRBJ1-1	TGTGCCTGGAGTGTACGAGATAGCATGAACACTGAAGCTTTCTTT	CAWSVRDSMNTEAFF
-	-	TRBV23-1	TRBJ2-3	TGCGCCAGCAGCCAAGATCTTGGGGCGACAGATACGCAGTATTTT	CASSQDLGATDTQYF
-	-	TRBV15	TRBJ2-1	TGTGCCACCAGACCGACCGGAGGGTTACTCGGGTATGAGCAGTTCTTC	CATRPTGGLLGYEQFF
few	-	TRBV19	TRBJ1-2	TGTGCCAGTAGTATAGTAGCCGCTAACTATGGCTACACCTTC	CASSIVAANYGYTF
-	-	TRBV11-3	TRBJ2-7	TGTGCCAGCAGCTTGGACACAGCGGAAAGCTCCTACGAGCAGTACTTC	CASSLDTAESSYEQYF
few	-	TRBV9	TRBJ1-2	TGTGCCAGCAGCGTCGGCCAGGAGCCGGTTGGCTACACCTTC	CASSVGQEPVGYTF
-	TRBD1	TRBV11-3	TRBJ2-1	TGTGCCAGCAGCGACCGGGACAGGGGAGGATACAATGAGCAGTTCTTC	CASSDRDRGGYNEQFF
-	-	TRBV5-1	TRBJ1-1	TGCGCCAGCAGCACAAAGGGAGGGGGTTCTACTGAAGCTTTCTTT	CASSTKGGGSTEAFF
few	TRBD1	TRBV6-8	TRBJ2-7	TGTGCCAGCAGTGATTGGGGTGACTGGACAGGGAAGTACGAGCAGTACTTC	CASSDWGDWTGKYEQYF
few	-	TRBV6-8	TRBJ2-1	TGTGCCAGCATCCGTGGAACGGGAGAAAGGGGTGAGCAGTTCTTC	CASIRGTGERGEQFF
few	-	TRBV25-1	TRBJ1-1	TGTGCCAGCAGTGAATCACTTATTGGGGGCACTGAAGCTTTCTTT	CASSESLIGGTEAFF
-	-	TRBV10-2	TRBJ2-1	TGCGCCAGCAGTATGGGGAGCAATGAGCAGTTCTTC	CASSMGSNEQFF
-	-	TRBV11-3	TRBJ2-6	TGTGCCAGCAGCTTAGACCCCTCTGGGGCCAACGTCCTGACTTTC	CASSLDPSGANVLTF
-	TRBD1	TRBV6-8	TRBJ1-1	TGTGCCAGTCGCCGGGACAGGGGGACTGAAGCTTTCTTT	CASRRDRGTEAFF
medium-sized	-	TRBV11-3	TRBJ2-7	TGTGCCAGCAGCTTCCGGGCCTCCCCGCCCACCTACGAGCAGTACTTC	CASSFRASPPTYEQYF
-	TRBD1	TRBV19	TRBJ2-5	TGTGCCAGTAGCCACCGAAGGGGACAGGGCGAAGAGACCCAGTACTTC	CASSHRRGQGEETQYF
-	-	TRBV19	TRBJ1-2	TGTGCCAGTAGGCAGGTCGGATTTTATGGCTACACCTTC	CASRQVGFYGYTF
few	-	TRBV19	TRBJ2-3	TGTGCCAGTAGCCGGGACTTCACAGATACGCAGTATTTT	CASSRDFTDTQYF
-	TRBD2	TRBV19	TRBJ2-1	TGTGCCAGTAGACCAGATGAGCGGACTAGCGGGGATTACAATGAGCAGTTCTTC	CASRPDERTSGDYNEQFF
-	-	TRBV6-8	TRBJ2-5	TGTGCCAGCAGCCCCTATGGGCGGACAGAGACCCAGTACTTC	CASSPYGRTETQYF
-	-	TRBV15	TRBJ1-4	TGTGCCACCAGCCCCAGGCCACAGGGTTTAGGAAAACTGTTTTTT	CATSPRPQGLGKLFF